This T cell receptor (beta chain) derives from a study of cytotoxic CD8 clonotypes in ibrutinib-treated CLL (dated by TCRdb to 2020 to 2023). Turning to the overall study: The cohort was composed of roughly ten relapsed/refractory and roughly 15 treatment-naive patients; IGHV unmutated status was identified in under 18 patients. The response samples were drawn at a median of 12 months into treatment, with a range of roughly 6 to 36 months. On average, each sample had about 250,000 productive templates and 100,000 or so productive rearrangements. Cryopreserved peripheral blood mononuclear cells were obtained before treatment, at response, and at either sustained remission or disease progression. Longitudinal samples were available for about 30% of the 86 trial participants. Every remission and progressive disease sample was obtained while ibrutinib was still being received by the patients. Partial responses were observed in about 25 patients and complete responses in 2; after a median follow-up of about 69 months, remission was maintained in approximately 14 patients and progression was observed in approximately 12.

A MiSeq instrument was used for deep resolution sequencing, which targeted depths ranging from 1 in 1 million up to 1 in 200,000 T cells, with coverage averaging 10x for each clonotype. The immunoSEQ hsTCRB Kit was used to generate the TCR beta libraries. The original pipeline was this. ImmunoSEQ Data Assistant and ImmunoSEQ Analyzer were used for data analysis, and V, D and J genes were assigned according to IMGT definitions. Clonality, with values ranging from 0 to 1, was calculated as one minus the normalized Shannon entropy of productive rearrangement frequencies. Only overrepresented clonotypes making up at least 0.05% of each patient's repertoire were included in the public clonotype analysis. Repertoires from thirteen age-matched healthy donors in immuneACCESS were used as clonality controls. TCRdb's version of the immuneACCESS table is confined to in-frame rearrangements and falls short of the full clone set. An unresolved V gene accounts for under half of the shortfall where checked; the remainder is of unknown origin. D and trimming come from the DNA, and the V and J calls and clone size come from that table. This sample comprises about 140,000 clones, 70% to 80% of them detected only once. The ten most abundant clones make up around a quarter of the sample.

Comment on this clone: Its recognized antigen is unknown. There are no base qualities to consult, and no much larger clone falls within one base.

CDR1 is given as MRHNA and CDR2 as SNTAGT, both from the germline V gene. From the cysteine through the phenylalanine, the CDR3 covers 13 amino acids. The CDR3 DNA has 39 bases and is translated from base 1. V lost 0 bases and J lost 4 bases; the stretch between them is 6 bases long. This specimen's time point label, interpreted: about 11 months on ibrutinib. For TCR beta library preparation, about 2.2 micrograms of genomic DNA was extracted from cryopreserved PBMCs. Longitudinal blood samples from CLL patients on ibrutinib monotherapy were analyzed using high-throughput TCR beta sequencing. Patients were enrolled in a phase 2 open-label single-center ibrutinib monotherapy trial. The paper's findings and limits, for the study overall: Public clonotypes were rare and either shrank or stayed stable during treatment, and the rise in clonality at ibrutinib response reflected expansion of private clonotypes. Baseline clonality was found to be higher than that of age-matched healthy donors and was strongly correlated with circulating CD8+ T-cell counts. Lymph node repertoires were not examined, and the timing of sampling was not matched between patients in sustained remission and those whose disease progressed. Clonality rose at ibrutinib response, remained stable during sustained remission, and dropped back toward baseline at progression.

This chain is built from TRBV6-4 and TRBJ1-1; the D gene remains uncertain. The sequences come from PBMCs, collected after 12 months of ibrutinib treatment. This receptor was obtained from a human donor with chronic lymphocytic leukemia. The CDR3 reads as follows: CASSDSPLTEAFF. Here is the DNA: TGTGCCAGCAGTGACTCGCCTCTCACTGAAGCTTTCTTT.